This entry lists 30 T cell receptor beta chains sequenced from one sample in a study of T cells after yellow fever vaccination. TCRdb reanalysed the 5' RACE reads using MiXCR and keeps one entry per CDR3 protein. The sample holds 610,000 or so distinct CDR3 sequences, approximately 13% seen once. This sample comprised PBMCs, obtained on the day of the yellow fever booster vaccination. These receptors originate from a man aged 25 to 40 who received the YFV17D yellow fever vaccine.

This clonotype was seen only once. CDR3 sequence (DNA): TGCGCCAGCATCGACAGGGAGGAGACCCAGTACTTC. Translated, it gives CASIDREETQYF. This chain joins TRBV5-1 and TRBJ2-5; 7 bases map to TRBD1. CDR1 is SGHRS, CDR2 YFSETQ, per germline. This CDR3 spans 12 amino acids. After removal of 6 bases from V and 5 bases from J, the junction contained 4 bases not matched to a gene.

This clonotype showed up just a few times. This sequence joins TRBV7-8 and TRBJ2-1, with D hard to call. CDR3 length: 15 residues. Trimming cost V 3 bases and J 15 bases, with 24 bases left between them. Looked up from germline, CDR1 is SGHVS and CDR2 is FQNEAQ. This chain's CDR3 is CASSFSRRPTDRLFF. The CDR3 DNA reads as TGTGCCAGCAGCTTTAGTCGTAGGCCCACAGATCGACTGTTCTTC. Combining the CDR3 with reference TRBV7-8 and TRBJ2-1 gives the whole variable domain GAGVSQSPRYKVAKRGQDVALRCDPISGHVSLFWYQQALGQGPEFLTYFQNEAQLDKSGLPSDRFFAERPEGSVSTLKIQRTQQEDSAVYLCASSFSRRPTDRLFFGPGTRLTVL.

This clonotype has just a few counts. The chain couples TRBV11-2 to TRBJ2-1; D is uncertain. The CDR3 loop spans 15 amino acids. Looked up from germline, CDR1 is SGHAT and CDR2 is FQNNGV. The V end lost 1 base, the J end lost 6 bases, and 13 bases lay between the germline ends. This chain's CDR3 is CASSLAGTSSNEQFF. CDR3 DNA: TGTGCCAGCAGCTTAGCGGGCACTTCTTCCAATGAGCAGTTCTTC.

The CDR3 coding sequence is TGTGCCAGCAGTCCACTAGCGGGAGGGGTGTGGCAGTTCTTC. Amino acids: CASSPLAGGVWQFF. The chain recombines TRBV27 with TRBJ2-1; 13 bases fit TRBD2. Losses at the gene ends were 5 bases for V and 12 bases for J; bases not matched to a gene: 7. The germline V gene has CDR1 MNHEY and CDR2 SMNVEV (reference sequence). CDR3 length: 14 amino acids.

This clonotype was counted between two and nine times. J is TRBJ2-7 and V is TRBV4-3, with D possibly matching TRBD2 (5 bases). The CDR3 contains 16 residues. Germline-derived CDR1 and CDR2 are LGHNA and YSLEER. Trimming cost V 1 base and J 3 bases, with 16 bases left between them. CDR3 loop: CASSQVLGSNLYEQYF. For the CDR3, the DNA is TGCGCCAGCAGCCAAGTCCTGGGGAGCAACCTCTACGAGCAGTACTTC.

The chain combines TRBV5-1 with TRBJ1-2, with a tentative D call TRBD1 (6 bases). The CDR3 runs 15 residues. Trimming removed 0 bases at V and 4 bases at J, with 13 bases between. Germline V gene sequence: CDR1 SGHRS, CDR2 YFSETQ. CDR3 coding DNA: TGCGCCAGCAGCTTGGGCCAAGGGGGATCCTATGGCTACACCTTC. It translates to CASSLGQGGSYGYTF.

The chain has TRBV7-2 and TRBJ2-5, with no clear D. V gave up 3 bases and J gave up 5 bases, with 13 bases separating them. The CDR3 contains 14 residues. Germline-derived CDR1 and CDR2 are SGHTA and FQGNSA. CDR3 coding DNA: TGTGCCAGCAGCTTGACCCCGGTCGAGGAGACCCAGTACTTC. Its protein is CASSLTPVEETQYF.

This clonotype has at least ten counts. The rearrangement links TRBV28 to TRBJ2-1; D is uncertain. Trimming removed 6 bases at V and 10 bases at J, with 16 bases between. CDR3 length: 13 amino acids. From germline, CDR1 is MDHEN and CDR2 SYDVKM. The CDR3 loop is CASRSGQGGEQFF. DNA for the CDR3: TGTGCCAGCAGATCCGGCCAAGGTGGAGAGCAGTTCTTC.

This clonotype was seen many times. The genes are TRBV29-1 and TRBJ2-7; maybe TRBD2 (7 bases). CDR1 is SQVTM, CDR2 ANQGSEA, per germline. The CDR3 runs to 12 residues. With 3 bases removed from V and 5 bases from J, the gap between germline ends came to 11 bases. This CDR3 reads CSVDGGGNEQYF. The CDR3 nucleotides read TGCAGCGTTGACGGCGGGGGCAACGAGCAGTACTTC.

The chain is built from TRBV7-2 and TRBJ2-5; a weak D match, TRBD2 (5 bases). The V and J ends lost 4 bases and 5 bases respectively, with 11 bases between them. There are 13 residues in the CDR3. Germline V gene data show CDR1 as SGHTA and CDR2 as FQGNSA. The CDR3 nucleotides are TGTGCCAGCAGCTACTCGTCGGGGGAGACCCAGTACTTC. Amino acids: CASSYSSGETQYF.

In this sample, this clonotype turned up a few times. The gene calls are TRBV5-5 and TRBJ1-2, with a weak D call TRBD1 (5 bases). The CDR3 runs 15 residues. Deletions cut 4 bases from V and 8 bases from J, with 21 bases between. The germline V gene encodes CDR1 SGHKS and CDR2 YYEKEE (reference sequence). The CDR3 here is CASSPTRGILRGYTF. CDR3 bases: TGTGCCAGCAGCCCTACCCGGGGGATTCTTAGAGGCTACACCTTC.

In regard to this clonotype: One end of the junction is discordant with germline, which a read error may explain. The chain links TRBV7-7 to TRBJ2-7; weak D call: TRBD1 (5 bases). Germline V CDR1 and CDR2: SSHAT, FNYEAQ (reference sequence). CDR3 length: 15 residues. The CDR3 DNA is TGTGCTAGCAGCTTAGGCCTTTCAGGGTCCTACGAGCAGTACTTC. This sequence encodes CASSLGLSGSYEQYF.

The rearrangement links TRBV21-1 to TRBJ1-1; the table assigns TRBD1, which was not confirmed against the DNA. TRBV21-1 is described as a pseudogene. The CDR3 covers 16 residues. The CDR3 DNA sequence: TGTGCCAGCAGCAAACTGGCCGGGACCCTCGCCACTGAAGCTTTCTTT. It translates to CASSKLAGTLATEAFF.

CDR3 nucleotide sequence: TGTGCCAGCAGCCCGCCGGGACTAGCGGGAGAGACCCAGTACTTC. Protein sequence: CASSPPGLAGETQYF. The gene calls are TRBV7-2 and TRBJ2-5, with TRBD2 matching 12 bases. Germline CDR1 is SGHTA and CDR2 is FQGNSA. V trimming: 5 bases; J trimming: 4 bases; junction bases outside the gene matches: 5. The CDR3 extends over 15 amino acids.

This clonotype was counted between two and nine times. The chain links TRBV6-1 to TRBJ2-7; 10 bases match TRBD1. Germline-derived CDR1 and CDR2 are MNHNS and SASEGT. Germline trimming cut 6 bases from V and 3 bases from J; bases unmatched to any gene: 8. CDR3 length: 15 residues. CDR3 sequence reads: CASRLGGTGDYEQYF. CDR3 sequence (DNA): TGTGCCAGCAGGCTTGGCGGGACAGGGGACTACGAGCAGTACTTC.

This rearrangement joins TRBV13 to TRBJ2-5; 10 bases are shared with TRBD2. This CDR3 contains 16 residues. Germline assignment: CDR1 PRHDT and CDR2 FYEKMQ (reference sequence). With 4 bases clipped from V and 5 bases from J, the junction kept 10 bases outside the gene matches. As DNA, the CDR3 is TGTGCCAGCAGCTCACGAAGACTAGCGGGTGGGGAGACCCAGTACTTC. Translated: CASSSRRLAGGETQYF. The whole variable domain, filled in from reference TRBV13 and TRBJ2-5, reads AAGVIQSPRHLIKEKRETATLKCYPIPRHDTVYWYQQGPGQDPQFLISFYEKMQSDKGSIPDRFSAQQFSDYHSELNMSSLELGDSALYFCASSSRRLAGGETQYFGPGTRLLVL.

CDR3: CASSLVGNEKLFF. The CDR3 DNA reads TGTGCCAGCAGCTTAGTGGGAAATGAAAAACTGTTTTTT. The chain joins TRBV7-2 to TRBJ1-4; D is unclear. Germline loops: CDR1 SGHTA, CDR2 FQGNSA. The length of the CDR3 is 13 residues. Trimming removed 1 base at V and 5 bases at J, with 5 bases between.

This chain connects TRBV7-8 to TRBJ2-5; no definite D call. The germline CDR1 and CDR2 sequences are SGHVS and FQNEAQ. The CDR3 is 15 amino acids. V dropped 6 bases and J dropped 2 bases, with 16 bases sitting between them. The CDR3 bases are TGTGCCAGCAGTCTGGGATTCCGGCCTCAAGAGACCCAGTACTTC. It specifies CASSLGFRPQETQYF.

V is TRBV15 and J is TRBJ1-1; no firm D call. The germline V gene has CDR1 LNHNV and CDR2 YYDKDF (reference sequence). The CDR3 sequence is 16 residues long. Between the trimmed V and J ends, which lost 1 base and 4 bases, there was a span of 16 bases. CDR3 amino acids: CATSRAITSGSTEAFF. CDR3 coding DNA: TGTGCCACCAGCAGAGCAATCACTTCGGGAAGCACTGAAGCTTTCTTT.

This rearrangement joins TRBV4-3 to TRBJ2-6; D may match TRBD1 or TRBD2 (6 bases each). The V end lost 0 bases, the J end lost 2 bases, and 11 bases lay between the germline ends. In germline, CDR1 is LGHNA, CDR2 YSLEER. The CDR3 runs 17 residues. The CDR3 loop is CASSQDWGATGANVLTF. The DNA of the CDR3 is TGCGCCAGCAGCCAAGATTGGGGGGCTACTGGGGCCAACGTCCTGACTTTC.

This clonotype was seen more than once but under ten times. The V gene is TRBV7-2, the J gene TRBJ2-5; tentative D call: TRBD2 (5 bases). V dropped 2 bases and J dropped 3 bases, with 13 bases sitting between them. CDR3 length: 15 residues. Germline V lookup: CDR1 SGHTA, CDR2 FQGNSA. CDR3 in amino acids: CASSLYGLREETQYF. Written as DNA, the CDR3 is TGTGCCAGCAGCTTATACGGGTTGCGGGAAGAGACCCAGTACTTC.

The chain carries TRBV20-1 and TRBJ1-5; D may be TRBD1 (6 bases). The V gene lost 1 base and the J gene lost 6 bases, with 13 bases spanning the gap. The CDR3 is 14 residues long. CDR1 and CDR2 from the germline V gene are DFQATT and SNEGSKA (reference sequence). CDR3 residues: CSARGRGAGQPQHF. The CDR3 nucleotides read TGCAGTGCTAGAGGGAGGGGGGCTGGTCAGCCCCAGCATTTT.

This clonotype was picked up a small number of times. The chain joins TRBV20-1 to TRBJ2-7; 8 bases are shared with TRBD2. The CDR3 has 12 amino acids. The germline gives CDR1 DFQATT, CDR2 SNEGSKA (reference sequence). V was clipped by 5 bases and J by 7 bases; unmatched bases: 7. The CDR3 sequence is CSALGLVGEQYF. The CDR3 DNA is TGCAGTGCTTTGGGACTAGTGGGTGAGCAGTACTTC.

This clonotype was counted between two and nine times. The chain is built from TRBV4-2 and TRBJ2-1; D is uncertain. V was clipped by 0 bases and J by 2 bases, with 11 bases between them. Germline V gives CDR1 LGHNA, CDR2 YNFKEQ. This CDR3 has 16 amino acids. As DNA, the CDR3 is TGTGCCAGCAGCCAAGAAAGCCTCGCGCCCTACAATGAGCAGTTCTTC. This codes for CASSQESLAPYNEQFF.

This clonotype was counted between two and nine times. The CDR3 here is CASSSGLGQGNEQFF. The CDR3 nucleotides are TGTGCCAGCAGCTCCGGCCTCGGACAGGGCAATGAGCAGTTCTTC. The chain is built from TRBV9 and TRBJ2-1; 8 bases line up with TRBD1. The CDR3 has 15 residues. The trim removed 4 bases at V and 6 bases at J, leaving 9 bases unmatched. Per germline, CDR1 SGDLS and CDR2 YYNGEE.

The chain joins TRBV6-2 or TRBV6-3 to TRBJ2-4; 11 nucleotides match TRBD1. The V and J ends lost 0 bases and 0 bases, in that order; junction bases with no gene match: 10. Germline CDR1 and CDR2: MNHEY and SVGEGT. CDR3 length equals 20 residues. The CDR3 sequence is CASSYSGTGGQTLAKNIQYF. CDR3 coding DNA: TGTGCCAGCAGTTACTCCGGGACAGGGGGTCAGACCTTAGCCAAAAACATTCAGTACTTC.

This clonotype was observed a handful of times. Here the CDR3 reads CSARYQGAHEQFF. CDR3 nucleotides: TGCAGTGCTAGATACCAGGGGGCTCATGAGCAGTTCTTC. This chain joins TRBV20-1 and TRBJ2-1; TRBD1 matches 8 bases. The CDR3 is 13 residues long. Per the germline V gene, CDR1 is DFQATT and CDR2 is SNEGSKA (reference sequence). The junction had 5 bases not matched to a gene; V was cut back by 2 bases and J by 8 bases.

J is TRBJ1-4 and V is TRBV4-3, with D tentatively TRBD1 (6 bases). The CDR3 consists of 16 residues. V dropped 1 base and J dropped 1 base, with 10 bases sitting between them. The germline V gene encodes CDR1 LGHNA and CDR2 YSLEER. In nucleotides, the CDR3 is TGCGCCAGCAGCCAAGGCCCCAGGGGAACTAATGAAAAACTGTTTTTT. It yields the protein CASSQGPRGTNEKLFF.

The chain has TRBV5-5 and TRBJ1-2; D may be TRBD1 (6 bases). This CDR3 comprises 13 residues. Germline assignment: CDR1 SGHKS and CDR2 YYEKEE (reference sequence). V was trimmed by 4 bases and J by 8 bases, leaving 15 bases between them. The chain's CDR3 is CASSRAHRDGYTF. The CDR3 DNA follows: TGTGCCAGCAGCCGAGCCCACAGGGACGGCTACACCTTC.

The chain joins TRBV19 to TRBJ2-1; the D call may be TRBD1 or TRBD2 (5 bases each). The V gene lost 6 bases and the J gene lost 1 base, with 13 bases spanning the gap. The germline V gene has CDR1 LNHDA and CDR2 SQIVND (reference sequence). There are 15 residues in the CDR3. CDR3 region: CASSSGPVSYNEQFF. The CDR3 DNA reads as TGTGCCAGTAGCTCGGGACCCGTATCCTACAATGAGCAGTTCTTC.